This T cell receptor beta chain was found in a study of T cells after yellow fever vaccination. Study-level findings and limits: Weaker in magnitude, the secondary response showed a faster peak on day 5 versus 15.

This clonotype occurred many times. The target antigen is unknown. Germline V lookup: CDR1 SGHTS, CDR2 YDEGEE. This CDR3 comprises 15 residues. Between the trimmed V and J ends, which lost 4 bases and 0 bases, there was a span of 13 bases. It was through 5'RACE template switching that TCR cDNA was made, with a universal primer site and UMIs added. TCRdb fed the 5' RACE reads into MiXCR, producing one record per CDR3 protein. The table includes about 160,000 distinct CDR3 sequences, around 7.3% detected once. The TCR comes from a young man who received the YFV17D yellow fever vaccine. This specimen was CD4+ T cells sorted from PBMCs, taken less than 6 days after the first yellow fever vaccination. V and J are TRBV5-8 and TRBJ1-1; D not resolved. The CDR3 region has the DNA TGTGCCAGCAGCGTTACCGGCCGGATGAACACTGAAGCTTTCTTT. This gives the protein CASSVTGRMNTEAFF.